The 7 T cell receptor beta chains in this list originate from one sample, sequenced in a study of shared clonotypes between healthy human individuals. Clones were sequenced by immunoSEQ multiplex PCR, and TCRdb holds only the in-frame ones, with some missing. Among about 1 million clones listed, approximately 68% were seen once. What was sequenced was memory CD4+ T cells sorted from blood. The subset: CD45RA-negative fraction. These receptors were collected from a young man in good health.

This chain joins TRBV28 and TRBJ2-3; D is possibly TRBD1 or TRBD2 (5 bases each). Trimming left V 3 bases short and J 1 base short, with 11 bases between. Looked up from germline, CDR1 is MDHEN and CDR2 is SYDVKM. The CDR3 runs 15 residues. CDR3 nucleotides: TGTGCCAGCAGTTTTGGGGGTGGAGGCACAGATACGCAGTATTTT. Protein sequence: CASSFGGGGTDTQYF. Together with reference TRBV28 and TRBJ2-3, the CDR3 gives the full variable domain: DVKVTQSSRYLVKRTGEKVFLECVQDMDHENMFWYRQDPGLGLRLIYFSYDVKMKEKGDIPEGYSVSREKKERFSLILESASTNQTSMYLCASSFGGGGTDTQYFGPGTRLTVL.

With regard to this clone: The sample has other DNA sequences that encode this CDR3 too. J is TRBJ2-1 and V is TRBV5-1, with D hard to call. Trimming stripped 0 bases from V and 3 bases from J, with 7 bases between. The germline V gene has CDR1 SGHRS and CDR2 YFSETQ. The CDR3 length is 14 residues. The CDR3 is CASSLGSSYNEQFF. The CDR3, as DNA: TGCGCCAGCAGCTTGGGTTCCAGCTACAATGAGCAGTTCTTC.

This chain links TRBV6-4 with TRBJ1-2; maybe TRBD1 (6 bases). The germline gives CDR1 MRHNA, CDR2 SNTAGT. The CDR3 is made up of 15 amino acids. V was cut by 0 bases and J by 1 base, with 9 bases left in between. The CDR3 loop reads CASSDSTGVNYGYTF. DNA of the CDR3: TGTGCCAGCAGTGACTCGACAGGAGTTAACTATGGCTACACCTTC.

This clone is a singleton in its sample. The V gene is TRBV7-2, the J gene TRBJ2-5, with D possibly TRBD2 on 6 matching bases. The V gene's germline CDR1 is SGHTA and CDR2 FQGNSA. V dropped 1 base and J dropped 1 base, with 13 bases sitting between them. The CDR3 contains 16 residues. The CDR3 region has the DNA TGTGCCAGCAGCTTAGGGGGTTGGGGGGTCCAAGAGACCCAGTACTTC. Translated: CASSLGGWGVQETQYF.

The rearrangement links TRBV29-1 to TRBJ1-2; no firm D call. The CDR3 totals 12 residues. The germline gives CDR1 SQVTM, CDR2 ANQGSEA. The germline V and J ends were trimmed by 4 bases and 4 bases, with 10 bases remaining between them. The CDR3 DNA follows: TGCAGCGTTGGAGAAGTGGGCTATGGCTACACCTTC. It is translated as CSVGEVGYGYTF.

The chain has TRBV10-3 and TRBJ2-1; 13 bases are a match to TRBD2. Germline V CDR1 and CDR2: ENHRY, SYGVKD. CDR3 length equals 17 residues. Trimming at V came to 4 bases and at J to 6 bases, leaving 9 bases not matched to a gene. The chain's CDR3 is CAISVTSGGSNSNEQFF. The CDR3 region has the DNA TGTGCCATCAGTGTGACTAGCGGGGGGTCCAACTCCAATGAGCAGTTCTTC.

CDR3 DNA sequence: TGTGCCAGCAGTCCTAGGGTCCGGGACACCTACGAGCAGTACTTC. This translates into CASSPRVRDTYEQYF. The chain is built from TRBV27 and TRBJ2-7, with D possibly TRBD1 on 6 matching bases. The V end was cut by 5 bases, the J end by 2 bases, with 16 bases between. This CDR3 is 15 amino acids long. CDR1 is MNHEY, CDR2 SMNVEV, per germline (reference sequence).